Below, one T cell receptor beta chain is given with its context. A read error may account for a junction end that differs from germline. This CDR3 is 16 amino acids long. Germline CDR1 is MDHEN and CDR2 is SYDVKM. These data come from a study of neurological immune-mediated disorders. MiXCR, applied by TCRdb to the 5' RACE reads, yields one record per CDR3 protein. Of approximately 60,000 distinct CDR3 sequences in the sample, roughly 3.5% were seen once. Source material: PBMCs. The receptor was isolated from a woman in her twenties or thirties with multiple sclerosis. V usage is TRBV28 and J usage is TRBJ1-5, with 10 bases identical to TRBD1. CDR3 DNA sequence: TGTGCCAGCAACACCCCACACGGGACAGGGGTTCAGCCCCAGAATTTT. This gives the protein CASNTPHGTGVQPQNF.